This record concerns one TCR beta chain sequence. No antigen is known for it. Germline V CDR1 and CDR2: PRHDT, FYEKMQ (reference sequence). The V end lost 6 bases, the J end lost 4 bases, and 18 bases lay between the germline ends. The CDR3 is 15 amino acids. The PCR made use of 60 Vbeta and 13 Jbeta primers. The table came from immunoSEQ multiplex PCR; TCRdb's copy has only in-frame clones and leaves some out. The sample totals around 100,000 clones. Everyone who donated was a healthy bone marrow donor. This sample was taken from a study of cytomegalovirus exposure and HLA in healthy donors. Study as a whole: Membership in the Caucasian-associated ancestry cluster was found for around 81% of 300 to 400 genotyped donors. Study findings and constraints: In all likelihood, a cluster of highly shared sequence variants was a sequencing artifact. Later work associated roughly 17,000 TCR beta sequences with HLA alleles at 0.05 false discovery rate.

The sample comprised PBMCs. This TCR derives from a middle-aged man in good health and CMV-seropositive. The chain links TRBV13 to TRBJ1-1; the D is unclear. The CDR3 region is CASSFTGREGTEAFF. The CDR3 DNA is TGTGCCAGCAGTTTTACGGGCCGGGAGGGCACTGAAGCTTTCTTT.